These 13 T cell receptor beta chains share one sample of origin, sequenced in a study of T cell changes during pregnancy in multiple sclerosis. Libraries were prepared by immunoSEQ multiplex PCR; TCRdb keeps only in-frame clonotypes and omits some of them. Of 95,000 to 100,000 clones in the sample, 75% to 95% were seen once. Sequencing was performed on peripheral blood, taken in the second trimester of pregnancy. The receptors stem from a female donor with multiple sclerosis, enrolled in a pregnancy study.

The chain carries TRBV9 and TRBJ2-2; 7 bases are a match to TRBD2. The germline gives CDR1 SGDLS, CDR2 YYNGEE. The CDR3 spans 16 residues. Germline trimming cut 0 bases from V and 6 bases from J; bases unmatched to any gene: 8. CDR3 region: CASSVAPLATAGELFF. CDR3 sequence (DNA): TGTGCCAGCAGCGTAGCCCCACTAGCGACGGCCGGGGAGCTGTTTTTT.

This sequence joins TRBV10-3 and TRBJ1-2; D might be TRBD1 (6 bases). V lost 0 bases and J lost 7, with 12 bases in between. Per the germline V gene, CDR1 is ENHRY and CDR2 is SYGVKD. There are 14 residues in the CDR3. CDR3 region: CAISESRDIRGYTF. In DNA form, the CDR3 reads TGTGCCATCAGTGAGTCCCGGGACATACGTGGCTACACCTTC.

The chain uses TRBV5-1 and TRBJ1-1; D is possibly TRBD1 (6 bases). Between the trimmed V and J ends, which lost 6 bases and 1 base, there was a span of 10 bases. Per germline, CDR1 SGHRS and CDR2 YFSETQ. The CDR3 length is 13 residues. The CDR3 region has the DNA TGCGCCAGCAACCGGGACAAGAACACTGAAGCTTTCTTT. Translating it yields CASNRDKNTEAFF.

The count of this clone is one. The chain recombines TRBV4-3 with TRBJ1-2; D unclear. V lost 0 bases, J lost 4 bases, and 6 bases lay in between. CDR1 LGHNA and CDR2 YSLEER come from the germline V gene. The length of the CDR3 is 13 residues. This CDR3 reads CASSQDRSYGYTF. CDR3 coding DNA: TGCGCCAGCAGCCAAGACAGATCCTATGGCTACACCTTC.

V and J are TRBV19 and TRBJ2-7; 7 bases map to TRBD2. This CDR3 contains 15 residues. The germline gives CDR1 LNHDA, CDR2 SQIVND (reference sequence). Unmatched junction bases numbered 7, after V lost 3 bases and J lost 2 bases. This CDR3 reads CASSMGLLLTYEQYF. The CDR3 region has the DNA TGTGCCAGTAGTATGGGACTACTCCTAACCTACGAGCAGTACTTC.

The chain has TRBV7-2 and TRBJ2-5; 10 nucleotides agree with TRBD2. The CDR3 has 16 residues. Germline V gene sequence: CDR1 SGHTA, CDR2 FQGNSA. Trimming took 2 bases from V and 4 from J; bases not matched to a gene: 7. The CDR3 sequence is CASSLPAGGPGETQYF. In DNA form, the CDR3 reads TGTGCCAGCAGCTTACCAGCGGGAGGGCCTGGAGAGACCCAGTACTTC. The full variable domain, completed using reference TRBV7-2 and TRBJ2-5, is GAGVSQSPSNKVTEKGKDVELRCDPISGHTALYWYRQSLGQGLEFLIYFQGNSAPDKSGLPSDRFSAERTGGSVSTLTIQRTQQEDSAVYLCASSLPAGGPGETQYFGPGTRLLVL.

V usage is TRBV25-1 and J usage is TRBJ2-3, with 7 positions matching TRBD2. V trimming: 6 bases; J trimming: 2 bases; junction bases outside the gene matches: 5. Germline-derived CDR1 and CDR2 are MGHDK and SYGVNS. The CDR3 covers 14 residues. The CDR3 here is CASRRGSYTDTQYF. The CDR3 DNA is TGTGCCAGCAGGCGCGGGAGTTACACAGATACGCAGTATTTT.

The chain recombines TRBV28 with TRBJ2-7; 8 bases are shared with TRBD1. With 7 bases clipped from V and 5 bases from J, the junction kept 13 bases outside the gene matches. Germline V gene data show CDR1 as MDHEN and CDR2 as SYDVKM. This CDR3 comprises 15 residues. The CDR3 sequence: CASTRRTGYVHEQYF. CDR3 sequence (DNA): TGTGCCAGCACCCGTCGGACAGGGTACGTCCACGAGCAGTACTTC.

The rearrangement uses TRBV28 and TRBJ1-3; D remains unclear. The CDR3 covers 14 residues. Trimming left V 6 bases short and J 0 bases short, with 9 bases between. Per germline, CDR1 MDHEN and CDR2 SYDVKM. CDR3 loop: CASSREHSGNTIYF. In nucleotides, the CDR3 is TGTGCCAGCAGCCGTGAACACTCTGGAAACACCATATATTTT.

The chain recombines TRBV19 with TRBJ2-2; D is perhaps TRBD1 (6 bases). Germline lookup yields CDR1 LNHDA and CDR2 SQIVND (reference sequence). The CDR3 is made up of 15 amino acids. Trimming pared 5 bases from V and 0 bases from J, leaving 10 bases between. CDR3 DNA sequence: TGTGCCAGTAGTCCTAGGACAGCGAACACCGGGGAGCTGTTTTTT. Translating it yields CASSPRTANTGELFF. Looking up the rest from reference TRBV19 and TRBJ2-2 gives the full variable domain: DGGITQSPKYLFRKEGQNVTLSCEQNLNHDAMYWYRQDPGQGLRLIYYSQIVNDFQKGDIAEGYSVSREKKESFPLTVTSAQKNPTAFYLCASSPRTANTGELFFGEGSRLTVL.

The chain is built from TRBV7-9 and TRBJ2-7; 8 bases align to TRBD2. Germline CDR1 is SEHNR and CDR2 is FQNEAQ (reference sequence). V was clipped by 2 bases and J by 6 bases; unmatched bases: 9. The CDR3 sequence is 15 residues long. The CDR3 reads CASSLRTGGPFEQYF. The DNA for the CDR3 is TGTGCCAGCAGCTTAAGAACGGGAGGGCCTTTCGAGCAGTACTTC.

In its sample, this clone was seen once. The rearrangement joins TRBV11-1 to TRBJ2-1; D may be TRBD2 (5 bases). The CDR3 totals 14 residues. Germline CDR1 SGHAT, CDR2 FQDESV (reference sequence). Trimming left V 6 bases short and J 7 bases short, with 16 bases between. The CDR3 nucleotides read TGTGCCAGCAGGACTACCCTCTTGGGGAATGAGCAGTTCTTC. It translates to CASRTTLLGNEQFF. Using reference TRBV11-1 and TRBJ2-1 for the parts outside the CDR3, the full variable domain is EAEVAQSPRYKITEKSQAVAFWCDPISGHATLYWYRQILGQGPELLVQFQDESVVDDSQLPKDRFSAERLKGVDSTLKIQPAELGDSAMYLCASRTTLLGNEQFFGPGTRLTVL.

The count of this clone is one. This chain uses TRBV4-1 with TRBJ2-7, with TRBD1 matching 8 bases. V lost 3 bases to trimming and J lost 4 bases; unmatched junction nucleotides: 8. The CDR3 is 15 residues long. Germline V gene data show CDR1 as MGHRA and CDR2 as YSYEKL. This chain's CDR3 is CASSHPGQGAYEQYF. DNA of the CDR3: TGCGCCAGCAGCCATCCCGGGCAGGGGGCTTACGAGCAGTACTTC.